This is a list of T cell receptor beta chains from one sample in a study of blood T cell repertoires in COVID-19. TCRdb's copy holds only in-frame clones and misses some; the assay was immunoSEQ multiplex PCR. The repertoire holds 70,000 or so clones, over 75% seen once, with around 10% in the top ten. Sequencing input: peripheral blood. These receptors originate from a human donor in a cohort sampled during active COVID-19. Both conserved end residues are part of each CDR3.

TRBV28	TRBJ2-1	CASSSQYGKPSKNEQFF
TRBV28	TRBJ1-1	CASRPPAGQSHTEAFF
TRBV28	TRBJ1-3	CASSAGQTSGNTIYF
TRBV7-2	TRBJ2-7	CASSLVGGRGGRFYEQYF
TRBV5-4	TRBJ2-1	CASSSRLAGYNEQFF
TRBV3-1/TRBV3-2	TRBJ1-5	CASSPARDYEFQPQHF
TRBV6-2/TRBV6-3	TRBJ1-5	CASSRGFAQPQHF
TRBV20-1	TRBJ1-2	CSAEGGGYTF
TRBV29-1	TRBJ2-7	CSVRAGGPGEQYF
TRBV13	TRBJ2-2	CASSSPQTRGGTGELFF
TRBV7-8	TRBJ2-1	CASSPRRDNEQFF
TRBV29-1	TRBJ2-7	CSVVTGASYEQYF
TRBV5-1	TRBJ1-3	CASSVGSRDSSGNTIYF
TRBV19	TRBJ1-5	CASSISGPQHF
TRBV30	TRBJ2-7	CAWSVRTGAEQYF
TRBV5-1	TRBJ1-4	CASSSQDGASKLFF
TRBV7-6	TRBJ2-2	CASSLSDAGGELFF
TRBV5-6	TRBJ2-3	CASSLWTSLVGDTQYF
TRBV30	TRBJ2-7	CAWSTQEGEQYF
TRBV5-4	TRBJ1-2	CATVQGALKYGYTF
TRBV6-5	TRBJ1-4	CASSGRNLRGKLFF
TRBV15	TRBJ2-2	CATSRAPRAGGPGELFF
TRBV7-2	TRBJ2-2	CASSLVASRNTGELFF
TRBV19	TRBJ2-7	CASSINGGYEQYF
TRBV7-2	TRBJ2-1	CASSSYLGLAGKNEQFF
TRBV29-1	TRBJ2-3	CSAGEGLRQYF
TRBV6-5	TRBJ2-7	CASSYSRGPYEQYF
TRBV19	TRBJ2-2	CASTPNPSTFANTGELFF
TRBV3-1/TRBV3-2	TRBJ2-3	CASSLSRGRTDTQYF
TRBV11-2	TRBJ2-1	CASSLGTSGRAPHEQFF
TRBV27	TRBJ1-5	CASSLGPNYQPQHF
TRBV19	TRBJ2-2	CASSIPQQGRTGELFF
TRBV6-5	TRBJ2-2	CASERAGGGGELFF
TRBV5-4	TRBJ2-7	CASRKDSSYEQYF
TRBV28	TRBJ1-1	CASSPTGTGGTEAFF
TRBV2	TRBJ2-7	CASSELGLPTYEQYF
TRBV7-2	TRBJ2-1	CASSLGGGSVEQFF
TRBV6-2/TRBV6-3	TRBJ1-2	CASSRGDGYTF
TRBV9	TRBJ2-7	CASSASGVSSYEQYF
TRBV14	TRBJ2-5	CASSQDWKDFETQYF